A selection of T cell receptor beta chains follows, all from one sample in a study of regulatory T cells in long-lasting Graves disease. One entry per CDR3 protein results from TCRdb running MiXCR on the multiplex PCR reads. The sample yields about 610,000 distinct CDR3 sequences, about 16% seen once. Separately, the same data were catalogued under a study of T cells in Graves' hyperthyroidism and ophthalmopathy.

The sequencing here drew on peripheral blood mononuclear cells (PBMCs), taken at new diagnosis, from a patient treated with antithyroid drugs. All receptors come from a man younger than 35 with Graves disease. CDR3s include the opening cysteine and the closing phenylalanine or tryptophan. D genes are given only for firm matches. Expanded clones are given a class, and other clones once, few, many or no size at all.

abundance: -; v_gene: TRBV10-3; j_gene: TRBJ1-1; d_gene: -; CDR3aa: CAISELRDTEAFF; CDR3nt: TGTGCCATCAGTGAGTTGCGGGATACTGAAGCTTTCTTT
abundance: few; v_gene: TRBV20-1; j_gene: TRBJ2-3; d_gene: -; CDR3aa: CSARSRGLSFTQYEYF; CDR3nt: TGCAGTGCTAGGAGCCGAGGACTAAGCTTCACCCAATATGAGTATTTT
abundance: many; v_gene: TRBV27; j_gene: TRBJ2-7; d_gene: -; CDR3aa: CASGPVYEQYF; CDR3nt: TGTGCCAGCGGACCAGTCTACGAGCAGTACTTC
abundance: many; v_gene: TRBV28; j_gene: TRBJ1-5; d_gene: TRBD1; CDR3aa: CASSRDRDLRQPQHF; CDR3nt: TGTGCCAGCAGCCGGGACAGGGACCTCAGGCAGCCCCAGCATTTT
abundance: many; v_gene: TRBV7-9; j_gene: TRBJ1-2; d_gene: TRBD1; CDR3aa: CASSPSTGNYGYTF; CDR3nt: TGTGCCAGCAGCCCCTCGACAGGGAACTATGGCTACACCTTC
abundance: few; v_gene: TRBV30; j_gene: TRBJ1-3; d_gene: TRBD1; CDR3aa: CAWSRQGASGNTIYF; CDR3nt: TGTGCCTGGAGTAGGCAGGGGGCGTCGGGAAACACCATATATTTT
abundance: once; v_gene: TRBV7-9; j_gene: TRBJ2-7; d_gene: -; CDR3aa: CASSLIYLAEKYEQYF; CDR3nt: TGTGCCAGCAGCTTAATTTATTTAGCGGAAAAGTACGAGCAGTACTTC
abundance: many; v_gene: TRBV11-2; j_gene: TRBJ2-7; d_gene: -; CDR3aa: CASSLSLGQYF; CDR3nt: TGTGCCAGCAGCTTATCTCTTGGGCAGTACTTC
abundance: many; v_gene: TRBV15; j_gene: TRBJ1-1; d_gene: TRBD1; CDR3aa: CATERKPGQAKNTEAFF; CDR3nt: TGTGCCACCGAGCGAAAACCGGGACAGGCAAAGAACACTGAAGCTTTCTTT
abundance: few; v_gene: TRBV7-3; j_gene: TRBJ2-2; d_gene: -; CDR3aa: CASSPRRATGELFF; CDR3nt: TGTGCCAGCAGCCCTCGAAGGGCAACCGGGGAGCTGTTTTTT
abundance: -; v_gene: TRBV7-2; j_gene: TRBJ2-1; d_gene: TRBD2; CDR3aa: CASSPGTTRTYNEQFF; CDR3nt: TGTGCCAGCAGCCCGGGGACTACTAGGACCTACAATGAGCAGTTCTTC
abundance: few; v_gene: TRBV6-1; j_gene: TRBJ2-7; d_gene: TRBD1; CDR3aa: CASRTTGGGIYEQYF; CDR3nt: TGTGCCAGCAGGACCACAGGGGGCGGAATCTACGAGCAGTACTTC
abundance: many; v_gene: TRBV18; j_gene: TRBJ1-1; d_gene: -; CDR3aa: CASSPGQNTEAFF; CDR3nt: TGTGCCAGCTCACCAGGGCAGAACACTGAAGCTTTCTTT
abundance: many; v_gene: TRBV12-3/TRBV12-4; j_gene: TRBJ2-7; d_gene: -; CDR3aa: CASSSTGLEQYF; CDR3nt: TGTGCCAGCAGTTCGACGGGTCTGGAGCAGTACTTC
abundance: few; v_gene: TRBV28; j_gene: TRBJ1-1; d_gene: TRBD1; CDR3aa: CASTLDRARTEAFF; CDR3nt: TGTGCCAGCACCTTGGACAGGGCGAGGACTGAAGCTTTCTTT
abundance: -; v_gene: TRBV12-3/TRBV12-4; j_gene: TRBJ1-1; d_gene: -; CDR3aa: CASSYSVAARNTEAFF; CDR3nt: TGTGCCAGCAGTTACTCTGTCGCGGCGAGGAACACTGAAGCTTTCTTT
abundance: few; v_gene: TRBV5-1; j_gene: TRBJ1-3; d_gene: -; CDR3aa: CASSLDGARNTIYF; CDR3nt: TGCGCCAGCAGCTTGGACGGCGCGCGAAACACCATATATTTT
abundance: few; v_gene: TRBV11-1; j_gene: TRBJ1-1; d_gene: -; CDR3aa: CASSFARPADTEAFF; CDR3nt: TGTGCCAGCAGCTTTGCCCGGCCGGCGGACACTGAAGCTTTCTTT
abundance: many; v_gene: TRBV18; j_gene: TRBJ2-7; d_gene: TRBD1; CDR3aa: CASSPPGTGAYEQYF; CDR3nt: TGTGCCAGCTCACCACCTGGGACAGGGGCCTACGAGCAGTACTTC
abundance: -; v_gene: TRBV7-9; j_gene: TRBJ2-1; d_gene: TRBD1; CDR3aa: CASSLVAHRGDNEQFF; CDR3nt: TGTGCCAGCAGCTTAGTTGCCCACAGGGGGGACAATGAGCAGTTCTTC
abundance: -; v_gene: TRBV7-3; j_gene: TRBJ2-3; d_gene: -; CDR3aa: CASSFGSLTDTQYF; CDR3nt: TGTGCCAGCAGCTTTGGCAGCCTCACAGATACGCAGTATTTT
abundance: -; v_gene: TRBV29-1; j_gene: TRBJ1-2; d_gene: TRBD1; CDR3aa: CSVEADRGYDGYTF; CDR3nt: TGCAGCGTTGAAGCCGACAGGGGTTACGATGGCTACACCTTC
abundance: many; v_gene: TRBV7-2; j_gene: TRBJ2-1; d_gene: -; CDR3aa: CASSLSGVTYNEQFF; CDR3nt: TGTGCCAGCAGCTTATCGGGAGTCACCTACAATGAGCAGTTCTTC
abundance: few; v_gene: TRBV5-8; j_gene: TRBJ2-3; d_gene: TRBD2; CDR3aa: CASRALAGHTDTQYF; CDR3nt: TGTGCCAGCAGGGCCCTAGCGGGACACACAGATACGCAGTATTTT
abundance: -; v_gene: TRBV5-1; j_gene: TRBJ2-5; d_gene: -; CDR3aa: CASSSGLKGQETQYF; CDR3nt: TGCGCCAGCAGCTCCGGACTTAAGGGGCAAGAGACCCAGTACTTC
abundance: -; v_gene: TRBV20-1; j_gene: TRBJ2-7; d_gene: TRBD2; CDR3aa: CSARREMIYEQYF; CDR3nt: TGCAGTGCTAGGCGGGAGATGATCTACGAGCAGTACTTC
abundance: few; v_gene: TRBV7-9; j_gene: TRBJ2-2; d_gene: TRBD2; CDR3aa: CASSPGLENTGELFF; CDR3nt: TGTGCCAGCAGCCCAGGACTAGAGAACACCGGGGAGCTGTTTTTT
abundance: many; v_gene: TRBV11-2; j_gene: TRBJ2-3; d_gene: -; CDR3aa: CASSSYKGRADTQYF; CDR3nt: TGTGCCAGCAGCTCCTATAAGGGACGGGCAGATACGCAGTATTTT
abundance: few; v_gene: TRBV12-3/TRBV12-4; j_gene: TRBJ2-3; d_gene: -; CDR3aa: CASSQTVAQGDTQYF; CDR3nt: TGTGCCAGCAGCCAAACGGTGGCCCAGGGAGATACGCAGTATTTT
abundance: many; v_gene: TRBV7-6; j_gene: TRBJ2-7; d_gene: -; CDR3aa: CASSLGQGIDEQYF; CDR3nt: TGTGCCAGCAGCTTAGGTCAGGGAATCGACGAGCAGTACTTC
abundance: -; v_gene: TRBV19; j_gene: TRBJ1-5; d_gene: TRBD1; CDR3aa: CASSIDPTGGSNQPQHF; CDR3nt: TGTGCCAGTAGTATAGATCCTACAGGGGGCAGTAATCAGCCCCAGCATTTT
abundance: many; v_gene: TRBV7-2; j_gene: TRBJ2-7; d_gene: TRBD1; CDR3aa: CASSDGLGTGYQQYF; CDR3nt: TGTGCCAGCAGCGATGGACTGGGGACAGGGTACCAGCAGTACTTC
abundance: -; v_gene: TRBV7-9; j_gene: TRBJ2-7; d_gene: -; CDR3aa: CASSPPAGAYEQYF; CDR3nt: TGTGCCAGCAGCCCCCCCGCAGGGGCCTACGAGCAGTACTTC
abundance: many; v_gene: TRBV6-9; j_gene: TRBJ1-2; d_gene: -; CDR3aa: CASSYSWSVGVKGYTF; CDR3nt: TGTGCCAGCAGTTACAGTTGGTCGGTGGGGGTGAAAGGCTACACCTTC
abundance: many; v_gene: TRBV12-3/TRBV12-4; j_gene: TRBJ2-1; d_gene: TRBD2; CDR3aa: CASRPGTSGHSYNEQFF; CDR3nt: TGTGCCAGCAGGCCCGGGACTAGCGGGCACTCCTACAATGAGCAGTTCTTC
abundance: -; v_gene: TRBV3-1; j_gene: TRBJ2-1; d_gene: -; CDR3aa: CASSLNKGYEQFF; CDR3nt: TGTGCCAGCAGCCTCAACAAGGGGTATGAGCAGTTCTTC
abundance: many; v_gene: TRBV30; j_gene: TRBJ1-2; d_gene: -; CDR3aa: CAWNRGTTSDGYTF; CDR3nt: TGTGCCTGGAACCGGGGAACAACATCCGATGGCTACACCTTC
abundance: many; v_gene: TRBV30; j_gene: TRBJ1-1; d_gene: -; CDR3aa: CAWRTVGSEAFF; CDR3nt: TGTGCCTGGAGGACGGTAGGATCTGAAGCTTTCTTT
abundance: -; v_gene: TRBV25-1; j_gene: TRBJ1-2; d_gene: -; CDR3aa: CASSLRGSLGYTF; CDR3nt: TGTGCCAGCTCTTTGCGCGGCTCTCTTGGCTACACCTTC
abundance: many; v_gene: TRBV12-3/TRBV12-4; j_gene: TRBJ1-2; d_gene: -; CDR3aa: CASSLRGQLYGYTF; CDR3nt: TGTGCCAGCAGTTTAAGAGGGCAGCTCTATGGCTACACCTTC
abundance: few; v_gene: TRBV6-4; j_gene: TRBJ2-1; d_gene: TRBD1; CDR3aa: CASSPGQAGSNNEQFF; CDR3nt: TGTGCCAGCAGTCCGGGACAGGCTGGGAGCAACAATGAGCAGTTCTTC
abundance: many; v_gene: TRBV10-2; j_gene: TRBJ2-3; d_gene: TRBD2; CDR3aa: CASRMAGGSLDTQYF; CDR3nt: TGCGCCAGCAGAATGGCGGGAGGCTCCCTTGATACGCAGTATTTT
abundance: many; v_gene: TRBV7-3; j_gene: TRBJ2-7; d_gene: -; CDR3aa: CASSPRLEGEQYF; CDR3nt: TGTGCCAGCAGCCCAAGGCTAGAAGGCGAGCAGTACTTC
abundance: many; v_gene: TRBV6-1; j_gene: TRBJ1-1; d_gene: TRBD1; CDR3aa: CASINRGHDTEAFF; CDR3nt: TGTGCCAGCATAAACAGGGGGCACGACACTGAAGCTTTCTTT
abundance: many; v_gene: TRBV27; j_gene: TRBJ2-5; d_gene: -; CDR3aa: CASRSPIRDSEETQYF; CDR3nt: TGTGCCAGCAGATCCCCAATTCGCGACAGTGAAGAGACCCAGTACTTC
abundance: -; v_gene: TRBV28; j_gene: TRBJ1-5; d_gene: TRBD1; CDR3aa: CATGGGLRQPQHF; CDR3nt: TGTGCTACTGGAGGGGGCTTAAGGCAGCCCCAGCATTTT
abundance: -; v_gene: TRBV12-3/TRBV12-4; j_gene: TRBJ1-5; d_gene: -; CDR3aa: CASSFKGRQPQHF; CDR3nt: TGTGCCAGCAGTTTTAAGGGACGGCAGCCCCAGCATTTT
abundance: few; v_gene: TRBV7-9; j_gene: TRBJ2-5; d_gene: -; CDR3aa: CASSALGGETQYF; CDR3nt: TGTGCCAGCAGCGCGCTGGGCGGCGAGACCCAGTACTTC
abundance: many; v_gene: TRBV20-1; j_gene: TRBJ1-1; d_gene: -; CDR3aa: CSAPDRRSTEAFF; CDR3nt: TGCAGTGCTCCGGACAGAAGATCCACTGAAGCTTTCTTT
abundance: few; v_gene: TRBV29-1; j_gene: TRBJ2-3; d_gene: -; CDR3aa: CSVVTASSTDTQYF; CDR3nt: TGCAGCGTTGTTACAGCGTCTAGCACAGATACGCAGTATTTT
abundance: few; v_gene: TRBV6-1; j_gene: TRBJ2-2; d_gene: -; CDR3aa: CASSESDRWGLGELFF; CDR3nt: TGTGCCAGCAGTGAATCCGACAGATGGGGGCTCGGGGAGCTGTTTTTT
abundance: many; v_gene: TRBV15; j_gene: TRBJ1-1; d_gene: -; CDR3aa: CATSGDKQNTEAFF; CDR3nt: TGTGCCACCAGCGGAGACAAGCAGAACACTGAAGCTTTCTTT
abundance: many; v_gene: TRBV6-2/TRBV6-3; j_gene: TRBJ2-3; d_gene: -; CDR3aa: CASGNDRYRTDTQYF; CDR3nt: TGTGCCAGCGGGAACGACAGGTACCGCACAGATACGCAGTATTTT
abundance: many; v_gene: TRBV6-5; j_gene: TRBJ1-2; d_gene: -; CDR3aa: CASSFSIRPGSGATYGYTF; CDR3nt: TGTGCCAGCAGTTTCTCGATACGCCCCGGTTCGGGAGCTACCTATGGCTACACCTTC